This TCR beta chain comes out of a study of T-cell reconstitution after alpha-beta-depleted transplantation in children (dated by TCRdb to 2016 to 2017). Concerning the study at large: Using TCR repertoire profiling, the study followed T-cell immune reconstitution in a quantitative way in children after TCRalphabeta/CD19-depleted allogeneic hematopoietic cell transplantation. Broad study findings and their caveats: In some patients, high TCRbeta diversity at day 60 was attributed to recipient T cells and intrathymic progenitors that had survived conditioning. The frequencies of hyperexpanded clones fell over the following months, and after one year, T-cell counts and TCRbeta diversity were mostly attributed to newly produced T cells. Apparently early alphabetaT-cell count recovery about two months after transplant reportedly relied on only several hundred rapidly expanded clones derived from non-depleted graft cells.

The library was generated by PCR. The run used an Illumina HiSeq 2500. Molecular barcoding was employed in the preparation of TCR libraries, with unique molecular identifiers being used to normalize TCRbeta repertoire quantification. TCRdb reanalyzed the raw reads on its own, using fastp at Q25 for trimming and MiXCR for clone calling, and kept in-frame beta chains. Identical CDR3 proteins give one entry, which carries the most common genes and DNA. The sample records about a million distinct CDR3 sequences, roughly 29% of which are singletons. Together, the top ten hold roughly 28% of the sample. Taken with the paper, the label for treatment or condition translates to: allogeneic hematopoietic cell transplantation with graft depleted of TCRalphabeta T cells and CD19 B cells. TCRalphabeta/CD19-depleted allogeneic hematopoietic cell grafts were given to the transplant recipients, all of whom were children.

Details on this clonotype: It has no known antigen specificity. No base-level quality is on record; no much larger clone is a single base apart.

The CDR3 goes from the cysteine to the phenylalanine over 13 residues. Just CDR3 DNA is preserved here, 39 bases in frame from base 1. For CDR1 and CDR2, the germline V gene (reference sequence) lists DFQATT and SNEGSKA. Between the V and J ends, shortened by 0 bases and 2 bases respectively, the junction contains 4 bases. This specimen consisted of PBMCs, mostly from graft donor cells, obtained 360 days after TCRalphabeta/CD19-depleted stem cell transplant. The source of this sequence is a boy in the first two years of life who had a stem cell transplant for SCID, so the T cells may come from the graft donor. This chain is built from TRBV20-1 and TRBJ2-2, with the D gene call left open. The CDR3 protein: CSAREGNTGELFF. The nucleotide sequence reads TGCAGTGCTAGAGAGGGAAACACCGGGGAGCTGTTTTTT.